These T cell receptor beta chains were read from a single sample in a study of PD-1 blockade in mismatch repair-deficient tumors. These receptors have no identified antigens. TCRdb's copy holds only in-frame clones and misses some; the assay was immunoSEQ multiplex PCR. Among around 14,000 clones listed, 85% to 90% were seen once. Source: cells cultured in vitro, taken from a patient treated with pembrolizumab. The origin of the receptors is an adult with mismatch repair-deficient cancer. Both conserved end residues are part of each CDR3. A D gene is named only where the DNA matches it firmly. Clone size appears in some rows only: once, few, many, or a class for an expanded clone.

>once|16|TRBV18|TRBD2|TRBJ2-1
CASSHLTGTSGDEQFF
TGTGCCAGCTCCCATTTGACAGGAACTAGCGGGGATGAGCAGTTCTTC
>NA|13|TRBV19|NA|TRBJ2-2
CASSIDNTGELFF
TGTGCCAGTAGTATCGATAACACCGGGGAGCTGTTTTTT
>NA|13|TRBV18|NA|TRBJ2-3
CASSPGSTDTQYF
TGTGCCAGCTCACCAGGTAGCACAGATACGCAGTATTTT
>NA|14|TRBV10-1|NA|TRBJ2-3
CASSELEGTDTQYF
TGCGCCAGCAGTGAGCTGGAGGGAACAGATACGCAGTATTTT
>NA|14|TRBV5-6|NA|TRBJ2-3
CASNGAHKTDTQYF
TGTGCCAGCAATGGGGCCCACAAAACAGATACGCAGTATTTT
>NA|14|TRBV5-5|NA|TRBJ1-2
CASSFQGENYGYTF
TGTGCCAGCAGCTTCCAAGGGGAAAACTATGGCTACACCTTC
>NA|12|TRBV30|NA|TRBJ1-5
CAWGKVDQPQHF
TGTGCCTGGGGGAAGGTCGATCAGCCCCAGCATTTT
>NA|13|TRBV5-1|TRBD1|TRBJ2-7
CASSLGTGYEQYF
TGCGCCAGCAGCCTAGGGACAGGCTACGAGCAGTACTTC
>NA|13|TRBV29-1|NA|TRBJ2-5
CSVIGPGGETQYF
TGCAGCGTCATCGGGCCTGGGGGGGAGACCCAGTACTTC
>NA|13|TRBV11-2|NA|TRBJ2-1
CASSFIQVNEQFF
TGTGCCAGCAGCTTCATACAAGTAAATGAGCAGTTCTTC
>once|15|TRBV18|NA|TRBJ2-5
CASSLTYRNQETQYF
TGTGCCAGCTCACTTACTTACCGGAACCAAGAGACCCAGTACTTC
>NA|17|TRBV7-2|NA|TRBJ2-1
CASSLGSIVSSYNEQFF
TGTGCCAGCAGCTTAGGTTCGATAGTTAGCTCCTACAATGAGCAGTTCTTC
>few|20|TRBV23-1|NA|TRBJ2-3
CASSRSLGFAPRPSTDTQYF
TGCGCCAGCAGTCGCAGTCTGGGATTTGCCCCACGACCTTCCACAGATACGCAGTATTTT
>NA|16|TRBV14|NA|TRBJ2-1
CASSQLERLAYNEQFF
TGTGCCAGCAGCCAATTGGAGAGACTAGCCTACAATGAGCAGTTCTTC
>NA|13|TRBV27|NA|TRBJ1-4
CASSSWTDEKLFF
TGTGCCAGCAGTTCCTGGACAGATGAAAAACTGTTTTTT
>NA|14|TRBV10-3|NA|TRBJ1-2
CAISESNLIYGYTF
TGTGCCATCAGTGAGTCGAATCTAATCTATGGCTACACCTTC
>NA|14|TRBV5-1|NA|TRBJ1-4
CASSLTPANEKLFF
TGCGCCAGCAGCTTGACCCCGGCTAATGAAAAACTGTTTTTT
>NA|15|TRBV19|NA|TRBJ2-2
CASRYRREVTGELFF
TGTGCCAGTAGGTATCGCAGGGAAGTCACCGGGGAGCTGTTTTTT
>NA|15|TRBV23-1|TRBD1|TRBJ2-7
CASSQSTGGSYEQYF
TGCGCCAGCAGTCAATCGACAGGGGGCTCCTACGAGCAGTACTTC
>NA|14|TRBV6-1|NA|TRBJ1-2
CASSDSMDIYGYTF
TGTGCCAGCAGTGACTCCATGGACATCTATGGCTACACCTTC
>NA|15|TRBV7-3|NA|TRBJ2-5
CASSLTVGMVETQYF
TGTGCCAGCAGCTTAACTGTGGGAATGGTGGAGACCCAGTACTTC
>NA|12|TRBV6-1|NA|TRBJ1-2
CASSLGAVGYTF
TGTGCCAGCAGTTTGGGGGCGGTAGGCTACACCTTC
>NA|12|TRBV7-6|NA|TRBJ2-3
CASSPTTDTQYF
TGTGCCAGCAGCCCCACGACAGATACGCAGTATTTT
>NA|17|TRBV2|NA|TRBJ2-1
CASSGAILAPLRDEQFF
TGTGCCAGCAGTGGAGCCATACTAGCTCCCCTCAGAGATGAGCAGTTCTTC
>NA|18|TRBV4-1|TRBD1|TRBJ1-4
CASSHEQGAFATNEKLFF
TGCGCCAGCAGCCATGAACAGGGGGCGTTCGCAACTAATGAAAAACTGTTTTTT
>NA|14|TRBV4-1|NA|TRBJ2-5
CASSPGSLQETQYF
TGCGCCAGCAGTCCCGGGAGCCTCCAAGAGACCCAGTACTTC
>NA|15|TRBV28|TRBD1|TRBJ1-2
CASSLWSGGRYGYTF
TGTGCCAGCAGTTTATGGTCAGGGGGCCGCTATGGCTACACCTTC
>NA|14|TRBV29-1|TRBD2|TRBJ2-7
CSVEGLAGEYEQYF
TGCAGCGTTGAAGGACTAGCGGGAGAGTACGAGCAGTACTTC
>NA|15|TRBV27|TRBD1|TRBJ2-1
CASSATPGTDNEQFF
TGTGCCAGCAGTGCTACCCCAGGGACAGACAATGAGCAGTTCTTC
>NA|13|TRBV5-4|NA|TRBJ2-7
CASSFSSANEQYF
TGTGCCAGCAGCTTCAGTAGCGCTAACGAGCAGTACTTC
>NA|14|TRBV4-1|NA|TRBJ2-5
CASSQGGLQETQYF
TGCGCCAGCAGCCAAGGCGGGCTCCAAGAGACCCAGTACTTC
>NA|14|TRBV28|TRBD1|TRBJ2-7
CASSLGQRPYEQYF
TGTGCCAGCAGTTTGGGACAGCGCCCCTACGAGCAGTACTTC
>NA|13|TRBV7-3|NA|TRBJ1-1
CASSLGYGTEAFF
TGTGCCAGCAGCTTGGGGTATGGCACTGAAGCTTTCTTT
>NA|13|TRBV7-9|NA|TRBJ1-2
CASSLQGFYGYTF
TGTGCCAGCAGCTTACAGGGCTTCTATGGCTACACCTTC
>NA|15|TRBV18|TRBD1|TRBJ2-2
CASSLGTGTTGELFF
TGTGCCAGCTCACTAGGGACAGGGACCACCGGGGAGCTGTTTTTT